Presented here are 23 T cell receptor beta chains from one specimen sequenced in a study of blood T cell repertoires in COVID-19. The method was immunoSEQ multiplex PCR; TCRdb's version includes in-frame clones alone and lacks a portion of them. The sample has about 110,000 clones; less than 90% are singletons. The sample consisted of peripheral blood. The source of these receptors is a woman aged 60 to 75 with acute or convalescent COVID-19.

The rearrangement links TRBV5-4 to TRBJ2-7, with 12 bases aligning to TRBD2. Germline assignment: CDR1 SGHNT and CDR2 YYREEE (reference sequence). The CDR3 is made up of 16 amino acids. J was trimmed by 2 bases and V by 7 bases; bases with no gene match: 10. CDR3 sequence reads: CASRLDLAGGTYEQYF. For the CDR3, the DNA is TGTGCCAGCCGGCTAGATCTAGCGGGGGGGACCTACGAGCAGTACTTC.

This rearrangement joins TRBV6-6 to TRBJ1-2; tentative D call: TRBD1 (5 bases). CDR1 and CDR2 (germline): MNHNY, SVGAGI (reference sequence). The CDR3 is made up of 14 amino acids. The V end lost 6 bases, the J end lost 6 bases, and 17 bases lay between the germline ends. CDR3 amino acids: CASSPLDSSNGYTF. The DNA for the CDR3 is TGTGCCAGCAGCCCACTTGACAGTTCAAATGGCTACACCTTC.

The chain is built from TRBV4-3 and TRBJ2-7; D might be TRBD1 (5 bases). The CDR3 totals 14 residues. Between the trimmed V and J ends, which lost 4 bases and 3 bases, there was a span of 13 bases. The germline gives CDR1 LGHNA, CDR2 YSLEER. CDR3 coding DNA: TGCGCCAGCAGCCCCTCGGACAACAACTACGAGCAGTACTTC. Translation gives CASSPSDNNYEQYF.

This clone was seen more than once but under ten times. The genes are TRBV28 and TRBJ1-5; 7 nucleotides line up with TRBD1. The V gene end was trimmed by 4 bases and the J gene end by 8 bases; junction bases not matched to a gene: 8. This CDR3 comprises 14 residues. Germline V gene sequence: CDR1 MDHEN, CDR2 SYDVKM. CDR3 protein: CASSSPTGFEPQHF. CDR3 sequence (DNA): TGTGCCAGCAGTTCCCCGACAGGGTTTGAGCCCCAGCATTTT.

This clone showed up just a few times. The chain joins TRBV2 to TRBJ1-2; D not resolved. Germline V gene data show CDR1 as SNHLY and CDR2 as FYNNEI. This CDR3 is built from 14 residues. Trimming cost V 4 bases and J 0 bases, with 9 bases left between them. The CDR3 region has the DNA TGTGCCAGCAGTGGATACAGAACTAACTATGGCTACACCTTC. Translated: CASSGYRTNYGYTF.

This sequence joins TRBV28 and TRBJ1-1; 7 positions agree with TRBD1. Germline V gene lookup returns CDR1 MDHEN and CDR2 SYDVKM. J gave up 2 bases and V 6 bases, and 9 bases lay outside the gene matches. The CDR3 is 15 amino acids. DNA of the CDR3: TGTGCCAGCAGCCCGACAGGGACAACAAACACTGAAGCTTTCTTT. Amino acid sequence: CASSPTGTTNTEAFF.

CDR3 amino acids: CASSYSSRNEKLFF. The CDR3 DNA reads TGTGCCAGCAGTTACTCATCCAGAAATGAAAAACTGTTTTTT. The gene calls are TRBV6-5 and TRBJ1-4; D remains ambiguous. The ends were cut back, 0 bases at V and 5 bases at J, with 7 bases in the middle. Germline CDR1 and CDR2: MNHEY and SVGAGI. This CDR3 comprises 14 residues.

The chain carries TRBV5-1 and TRBJ1-1, with 9 nucleotides matching TRBD1. V lost 4 bases, J lost 13 bases, and 17 bases stayed unmatched. Looked up from germline, CDR1 is SGHRS and CDR2 is YFSETQ. The CDR3 contains 15 residues. CDR3: CASSTHPGQGQSGFF. The DNA of the CDR3 is TGCGCCAGCAGCACTCACCCGGGACAGGGTCAAAGTGGTTTCTTT.

The chain employs TRBV6-5 and TRBJ2-1; D gene uncertain. CDR3 length equals 15 residues. CDR1 and CDR2 from the germline V gene are MNHEY and SVGAGI. The germline V and J ends were trimmed by 4 bases and 0 bases, with 10 bases remaining between them. CDR3 sequence (DNA): TGTGCCAGCAGTTCAAGCGCTAGCTCCTACAATGAGCAGTTCTTC. It encodes CASSSSASSYNEQFF.

This chain connects TRBV20-1 to TRBJ2-3, with D unresolved. Between the trimmed V and J ends, which lost 7 bases and 2 bases, there was a span of 7 bases. The CDR3 sequence is 11 residues long. The germline CDR1 and CDR2 sequences are DFQATT and SNEGSKA (reference sequence). CDR3 in amino acids: CSGQVTDTQYF. The CDR3, as DNA: TGCAGTGGGCAAGTCACAGATACGCAGTATTTT.

This clone was counted a few times. The J gene is TRBJ2-3, the V gene TRBV6-1, with 9 bases matching TRBD2. This CDR3 contains 16 residues. Germline V lookup: CDR1 MNHNS, CDR2 SASEGT. V was pared by 3 bases and J by 4 bases, with 8 bases of the junction left unmatched. CDR3 amino acids: CASSDRGSGGPDTQYF. CDR3 sequence (DNA): TGTGCCAGCAGTGATAGGGGTAGCGGGGGACCAGATACGCAGTATTTT.

V gene TRBV5-4 combines with J gene TRBJ1-5; no firm D call. The CDR3 is 15 residues long. The germline CDR1 and CDR2 sequences are SGHNT and YYREEE (reference sequence). Trimming shortened V by 0 bases and J by 1 base, and 8 bases separated the two germline ends. Here the CDR3 DNA reads TGTGCCAGCAGCTTGGACGGGATAAGCAATCAGCCCCAGCATTTT. Translation gives CASSLDGISNQPQHF.

The chain joins TRBV14 to TRBJ1-3, with D possibly TRBD1 on 5 matching bases. CDR3 length: 16 residues. Germline CDR1 SGHDN, CDR2 FVKESK. V was shortened by 4 bases and J by 0 bases, with 13 bases between the two germline ends. The CDR3, as DNA: TGTGCCAGCAGCCCGCGGGGGGTATACTCTGGAAACACCATATATTTT. The encoded protein is CASSPRGVYSGNTIYF.

The rearrangement links TRBV4-2 to TRBJ2-5; D not certain. Germline assignment: CDR1 LGHNA and CDR2 YNFKEQ. This CDR3 has 14 residues. Trimming pared 0 bases from V and 5 bases from J, leaving 10 bases between. The CDR3 nucleotides read TGTGCCAGCAGCCAAGAGGCCCTCGGGGAGACCCAGTACTTC. It encodes CASSQEALGETQYF.

The chain recombines TRBV5-6 with TRBJ1-5, with D unresolved. CDR3 length: 14 amino acids. V was trimmed by 0 bases and J by 4 bases, leaving 8 bases between them. Germline V lookup: CDR1 SGHDT, CDR2 YYEEEE. The CDR3 sequence is CASSLGSRNQPQHF. The CDR3 nucleotides are TGTGCCAGCAGCTTGGGTTCCAGGAATCAGCCCCAGCATTTT.

The chain joins TRBV11-2 to TRBJ2-3, with D possibly being TRBD1 (6 bases). V was cut by 3 bases and J by 6 bases, with 7 bases left in between. The length of the CDR3 is 12 residues. CDR1 is SGHAT and CDR2 is FQNNGV in the germline V gene. CDR3 DNA sequence: TGTGCCAGCAGCTTGGGGGCGGATACGCAGTATTTT. Translating gives CASSLGADTQYF.

The rearrangement uses TRBV19 and TRBJ1-2, with 10 bases aligning to TRBD1. The V segment lost 3 bases and the J segment 8 bases; nucleotides outside the gene matches: 9. The CDR3 sequence is 15 residues long. From germline, CDR1 is LNHDA and CDR2 SQIVND (reference sequence). The CDR3 DNA follows: TGTGCCAGTAGTATCGATGCGGGACAGGGGTGGGGCTACACCTTC. Protein sequence: CASSIDAGQGWGYTF.

The rearrangement uses TRBV19 and TRBJ2-2; the D gene is possibly TRBD2 (6 bases). The CDR3 length is 15 residues. Trimming stripped 7 bases from V and 4 bases from J, with 16 bases between. The germline V gene has CDR1 LNHDA and CDR2 SQIVND (reference sequence). CDR3 residues: CASNGWRGGTGELFF. CDR3 DNA sequence: TGTGCCAGTAACGGGTGGAGGGGAGGCACCGGGGAGCTGTTTTTT.

About this clone itself: The junction departs from the called germline gene at one end, perhaps through a read error. This chain uses TRBV13 with TRBJ2-1, with 9 positions matching TRBD1. This CDR3 comprises 17 residues. Germline CDR1 reads PRHDT; CDR2 reads FYEKMQ (reference sequence). CDR3 in DNA: TGTGCCCGCAGCTTAGGCGACAGGGGGGGTTCGGGCAATGAGCAGTTCTTC. It encodes CARSLGDRGGSGNEQFF.

The rearrangement links TRBV7-2 to TRBJ1-2; D unresolved. Trimming pared 0 bases from V and 4 bases from J, leaving 12 bases between. The CDR3 is 15 amino acids. Germline V lookup: CDR1 SGHTA, CDR2 FQGNSA. The CDR3 loop reads CASSLAWQAAYGYTF. The CDR3 bases are TGTGCCAGCAGCTTAGCGTGGCAGGCTGCCTATGGCTACACCTTC.

V gene TRBV27 combines with J gene TRBJ1-5; weak D call: TRBD1 (6 bases). CDR3 length: 17 residues. Between the trimmed V and J ends, which lost 9 bases and 2 bases, there was a span of 23 bases. The V gene's germline CDR1 is MNHEY and CDR2 SMNVEV (reference sequence). CDR3 sequence: CASKSMGAPRGNQPQHF. The CDR3 bases are TGTGCCAGTAAATCGATGGGGGCCCCTCGGGGCAATCAGCCCCAGCATTTT.

This clone was counted a few times. The chain couples TRBV5-5 to TRBJ1-1, with no clear D. There are 14 residues in the CDR3. Per germline, CDR1 SGHKS and CDR2 YYEKEE (reference sequence). V lost 0 bases, J lost 4 bases, and 10 bases lay in between. CDR3 loop: CASSLVILITEAFF. The CDR3 DNA reads TGTGCCAGCAGCTTGGTTATCCTTATCACTGAAGCTTTCTTT.

The chain recombines TRBV3-1 (or the pseudogene TRBV3-2) with TRBJ1-2; no reliable D call. V was pared by 1 base and J by 2 bases, with 17 bases between. The CDR3 totals 17 residues. Per germline, CDR1 LGHDT and CDR2 YNNKEL (reference sequence). CDR3 sequence (DNA): TGTGCCAGCAGCCAAGTTTTCGGGGAGCCTCCCAACTATGGCTACACCTTC. Protein sequence: CASSQVFGEPPNYGYTF.